These 14 T cell receptor beta chains came from one sample sequenced in a study of T cell repertoires in cytomegalovirus infection. For these receptors, no antigen is known. A single record per CDR3 protein comes from TCRdb applying MiXCR to the reads. The sample lists hundreds of thousands of distinct CDR3 sequences; about 30% were seen once. The sequencing here drew on cultured PBMCs, taken from culture after CMV antigen stimulation. The receptors were sampled from a human donor in good health (CMV status not recorded). Some clones in this sample may be carry-over from other donors' samples.

This clonotype was detected only a few times. The V and J genes are TRBV12-5 and TRBJ1-5, with D possibly matching TRBD1 (6 bases). The ends were cut back, 5 bases at V and 0 bases at J, with 14 bases in the middle. The CDR3 loop spans 16 amino acids. The germline V gene has CDR1 LGHNT and CDR2 FRNRAP. In DNA, the CDR3 is TGTGCTAGTGGTACAAAGGGGGGGAATAGCAATCAGCCCCAGCATTTT. Its protein product is CASGTKGGNSNQPQHF.

The chain carries TRBV27 and TRBJ2-5; no reliable D call. The CDR3 is 13 residues long. Per the germline V gene, CDR1 is MNHEY and CDR2 is SMNVEV (reference sequence). The V end lost 4 bases, the J end lost 1 base, and 7 bases lay between the germline ends. The CDR3 nucleotides read TGTGCCAGCAGTTCACTAAGCCAAGAGACCCAGTACTTC. As protein: CASSSLSQETQYF.

The chain joins TRBV3-1 to TRBJ2-6, with D hard to call. Trimming pared 3 bases from V and 2 bases from J, leaving 5 bases between. Germline-derived CDR1 and CDR2 are LGHDT and YNNKEL (reference sequence). CDR3 length: 14 residues. The chain's CDR3 is CASSHRPGANVLTF. CDR3 sequence (DNA): TGTGCCAGCAGCCATAGACCTGGGGCCAACGTCCTGACTTTC.

This clonotype was recorded a few times. The chain has TRBV4-3 and TRBJ2-5, with 8 bases aligning to TRBD1. CDR1 and CDR2 (germline): LGHNA, YSLEER. V shed 0 bases and J 2 bases; nucleotides not matched to a gene: 2. The CDR3 consists of 15 residues. DNA for the CDR3: TGCGCCAGCAGCCAAGATTGGGACAGGCAAGAGACCCAGTACTTC. Protein product: CASSQDWDRQETQYF.

This clonotype was found a few times. The J gene is TRBJ2-3, the V gene TRBV5-5, with D perhaps TRBD1 or TRBD2 (6 bases each). V lost 3 bases, J lost 8 bases, and 16 bases lay in between. This CDR3 spans 14 amino acids. The germline CDR1 and CDR2 sequences are SGHKS and YYEKEE (reference sequence). This CDR3 is CASSWVGGGGTQYF. In nucleotides, the CDR3 is TGTGCCAGCAGCTGGGTCGGGGGCGGAGGTACGCAGTATTTT.

The V call is TRBV20-1, the J call TRBJ1-5; no firm D call. Looked up from germline, CDR1 is DFQATT and CDR2 is SNEGSKA (reference sequence). The CDR3 runs to 13 residues. V was pared by 6 bases and J by 7 bases, with 16 bases between. CDR3 DNA: TGCAGTGCCCAATCGGGGTTAGAGCAGCCCCAGCATTTT. Protein product: CSAQSGLEQPQHF.

J is TRBJ2-3 and V is TRBV23-1, with D perhaps given as TRBD1 or TRBD2 (5 bases each). TRBV23-1 carries the ORF label, with uncertain function. The CDR3 covers 14 residues. Here the CDR3 reads CIRWGLTSTDTQYF. The CDR3 DNA follows: TGCATTCGATGGGGGTTAACTAGCACAGATACGCAGTATTTT.

This clonotype has just one count. J is TRBJ2-5 and V is TRBV20-1, with 7 bases fitting TRBD2. The CDR3 is made up of 16 amino acids. Germline V gene lookup returns CDR1 DFQATT and CDR2 SNEGSKA (reference sequence). V was clipped by 6 bases and J by 5 bases; unmatched bases: 18. Here the CDR3 DNA reads TGCAGTGCCAGTGGGCGATTGCGGGGGTACCGGGAGACCCAGTACTTC. It is translated as CSASGRLRGYRETQYF.

The gene calls are TRBV7-2 and TRBJ2-1; D remains ambiguous. The CDR3 is 14 amino acids. Deletions cut 2 bases from V and 4 bases from J, with 9 bases between. Germline V gives CDR1 SGHTA, CDR2 FQGNSA. The CDR3 nucleotides read TGTGCCAGCAGCTTAAGGCGGCTATACAATGAGCAGTTCTTC. Its protein product is CASSLRRLYNEQFF. The complete variable domain, with remaining parts taken from reference TRBV7-2 and TRBJ2-1, reads GAGVSQSPSNKVTEKGKDVELRCDPISGHTALYWYRQSLGQGLEFLIYFQGNSAPDKSGLPSDRFSAERTGGSVSTLTIQRTQQEDSAVYLCASSLRRLYNEQFFGPGTRLTVL.

V is TRBV6-2 or TRBV6-3 and J is TRBJ2-3; no clear D gene. The CDR3 loop spans 15 amino acids. Germline V gene data show CDR1 as MNHEY and CDR2 as SVGEGT. The V gene lost 2 bases and the J gene lost 2 bases, with 11 bases spanning the gap. CDR3 region: CASSYAARSTDTQYF. The CDR3 nucleotides are TGTGCCAGCAGTTACGCCGCACGGTCCACAGATACGCAGTATTTT.

The chain uses TRBV7-9 and TRBJ2-1, with D hard to call. The CDR3 spans 14 residues. Germline CDR1 reads SEHNR; CDR2 reads FQNEAQ (reference sequence). Trimming left V 0 bases short and J 8 bases short, with 11 bases between. The CDR3 here is CASSLASVVYEQFF. The CDR3, as DNA: TGTGCCAGCAGCTTAGCTTCGGTCGTCTATGAGCAGTTCTTC.

The chain carries TRBV2 and TRBJ2-5; D unclear. The CDR3 has 11 residues. With 7 bases removed from V and 2 bases from J, the gap between germline ends came to 5 bases. CDR1 and CDR2 (germline): SNHLY, FYNNEI. The CDR3 loop is CASTEQETQYF. CDR3 in DNA: TGTGCCAGCACCGAACAAGAGACCCAGTACTTC.

This clonotype occurred many times. V usage is TRBV7-2 and J usage is TRBJ1-4; D is unclear. CDR1 is SGHTA and CDR2 is FQGNSA in the germline V gene. Deletions cut 1 base from V and 7 bases from J, with 10 bases between. There are 14 residues in the CDR3. CDR3 region: CASSLGWRGEKLFF. The CDR3 DNA is TGTGCCAGCAGCTTAGGGTGGCGCGGTGAAAAACTGTTTTTT.

The J gene is TRBJ2-2, the V gene TRBV19; 13 bases agree with TRBD2. CDR3 size: 17 residues. Trimming cost V 9 bases and J 5 bases; bases outside gene matches: 12. Germline-derived CDR1 and CDR2 are LNHDA and SQIVND (reference sequence). The CDR3 loop reads CASRRTSGSPRTGELFF. The CDR3 region has the DNA TGTGCCAGCAGGCGGACTAGCGGGAGCCCGAGAACCGGGGAGCTGTTTTTT.